The 17 T cell receptor beta chains listed next were all sequenced from one sample in a study of CD8 T cells in Susac syndrome. With random hexamers, roughly 0.45 to 1 ug RNA was reverse transcribed. Each CDR3 protein gets one entry after TCRdb re-called the immunoSEQ multiplex PCR reads with MiXCR. The repertoire consists of about 120,000 distinct CDR3 sequences, with about 90% occurring once and the leading ten covering approximately 0.11%. The sample was CD8+ T cells from PBMCs. The receptors were sampled from a human donor in good health.

V is TRBV13 and J is TRBJ2-7, with a weak D call TRBD1 (6 bases). This CDR3 has 16 amino acids. The germline CDR1 and CDR2 sequences are PRHDT and FYEKMQ (reference sequence). V lost 6 bases and J lost 3, with 21 bases in between. The CDR3 protein is CASRQTGTRTNYEQYF. The CDR3 nucleotides are TGTGCCAGCAGACAGACAGGCACCCGGACGAACTACGAGCAGTACTTC.

This sequence joins TRBV12-3 or TRBV12-4 and TRBJ1-2; unclear D gene. The CDR3 covers 11 residues. Trimming removed 5 bases at V and 6 bases at J, with 7 bases between. This CDR3 reads CASSPGDGYTF. For the CDR3, the DNA is TGTGCCAGCAGTCCCGGGGATGGCTACACCTTC.

V and J are TRBV7-8 and TRBJ2-5; possibly TRBD2 for D (7 bases). Looked up from germline, CDR1 is SGHVS and CDR2 is FQNEAQ. This CDR3 is 16 amino acids long. V was clipped by 5 bases and J by 5 bases, with 21 bases between them. The CDR3 sequence: CASSLREAGRGETQYF. The CDR3 DNA reads as TGTGCCAGCAGCCTACGCGAGGCAGGGAGGGGGGAGACCCAGTACTTC.

The chain carries TRBV7-9 and TRBJ1-2; D not certain. CDR1 is SEHNR, CDR2 FQNEAQ, per germline (reference sequence). The V end lost 5 bases, the J end lost 3 bases, and 13 bases lay between the germline ends. The CDR3 sequence is 14 residues long. CDR3 sequence (DNA): TGTGCCAGCAGCCTTGAAATACGGCACTATGGCTACACCTTC. The encoded protein is CASSLEIRHYGYTF.

This chain joins TRBV6-2 or TRBV6-3 and TRBJ2-1, with D possibly matching TRBD1 (6 bases). V dropped 6 bases and J dropped 5 bases, with 17 bases sitting between them. Germline V gene sequence: CDR1 MNHEY, CDR2 SVGEGT. The CDR3 sequence is 15 residues long. The CDR3, as DNA: TGTGCCAGCAGCCTCCCGTGGGGGCTGCACAATGAGCAGTTCTTC. Its translation is CASSLPWGLHNEQFF.

The rearrangement uses TRBV5-1 and TRBJ1-2; no definite D call. CDR1 and CDR2 from the germline V gene are SGHRS and YFSETQ. The CDR3 contains 16 residues. Between the trimmed V and J ends, which lost 0 bases and 2 bases, there was a span of 14 bases. The CDR3 region is CASSLGLWQENYGYTF. In DNA form, the CDR3 reads TGCGCCAGCAGCTTGGGGCTCTGGCAAGAGAACTATGGCTACACCTTC.

The chain has TRBV4-1 and TRBJ2-2, with TRBD2 matching 8 bases. This CDR3 spans 14 amino acids. Germline trimming cut 6 bases from V and 6 bases from J; bases unmatched to any gene: 6. CDR1 is MGHRA, CDR2 YSYEKL, per germline. For the CDR3, the DNA is TGCGCCAGCAGTTACCGGGGGGGCGCCGGGGAGCTGTTTTTT. Amino acid sequence: CASSYRGGAGELFF.

The chain couples TRBV3-1 to TRBJ2-5; D is uncertain. The CDR3 loop spans 12 amino acids. Between the trimmed V and J ends, which lost 1 base and 7 bases, there was a span of 7 bases. From germline, CDR1 is LGHDT and CDR2 YNNKEL (reference sequence). DNA of the CDR3: TGTGCCAGCAGCCAAGGTTTGGGGACCCAGTACTTC. Amino acid sequence: CASSQGLGTQYF.

In this sample, this clonotype turned up a few times. J is TRBJ1-2 and V is TRBV7-9; D might be TRBD1 (5 bases). Germline loops: CDR1 SEHNR, CDR2 FQNEAQ (reference sequence). This CDR3 has 13 residues. With 5 bases removed from V and 8 bases from J, the gap between germline ends came to 15 bases. As DNA, the CDR3 is TGTGCCAGCAGCCCCGACCAGGGTTACGGCTACACCTTC. This sequence encodes CASSPDQGYGYTF.

V and J are TRBV14 and TRBJ2-7; 10 bases agree with TRBD1. This CDR3 region has 15 residues. The germline V gene encodes CDR1 SGHDN and CDR2 FVKESK. V lost 4 bases to trimming and J lost 1 base; unmatched junction nucleotides: 4. CDR3 nucleotides: TGTGCCAGCAGCCGCCAGGGACAGGGGTCCTACGAGCAGTACTTC. Translating it yields CASSRQGQGSYEQYF.

The rearrangement joins TRBV29-1 to TRBJ2-1; no firm D call. V was shortened by 8 bases and J by 12 bases, with 17 bases between the two germline ends. The CDR3 consists of 11 residues. Germline V gene data show CDR1 as SQVTM and CDR2 as ANQGSEA. CDR3 in amino acids: CSYRTGLVQFF. CDR3 nucleotides: TGCAGCTATCGGACGGGCTTGGTGCAGTTCTTC.

V is TRBV24-1 and J is TRBJ1-3; D might be TRBD1 (6 bases). Germline V gene sequence: CDR1 KGHDR, CDR2 SFDVKD. The CDR3 is made up of 16 amino acids. Deletions cut 9 bases from V and 0 bases from J, with 17 bases between. The DNA for the CDR3 is TGTGCCACCCCTCTGGGGGGGCCGAGCTCTGGAAACACCATATATTTT. Its protein product is CATPLGGPSSGNTIYF.

This sequence joins TRBV2 and TRBJ2-1; TRBD1 or TRBD2 may be the D gene (5 bases each). Per germline, CDR1 SNHLY and CDR2 FYNNEI. The CDR3 is made up of 21 amino acids. V was clipped by 7 bases and J by 0 bases, with 31 bases between them. CDR3 region: CASMVEAGSIRDTISYNEQFF. The DNA for the CDR3 is TGTGCCAGCATGGTGGAGGCAGGGAGCATCCGGGATACCATCTCCTACAATGAGCAGTTCTTC.

The chain joins TRBV27 to TRBJ1-5, with a weak D call TRBD1 (5 bases). Trimming left V 5 bases short and J 5 bases short, with 13 bases between. CDR1 is MNHEY, CDR2 SMNVEV, per germline (reference sequence). The length of the CDR3 is 14 residues. CDR3 in amino acids: CASSPPGSHQPQHF. CDR3 coding DNA: TGTGCCAGCAGTCCCCCAGGGAGCCATCAGCCCCAGCATTTT.

The V gene is TRBV9, the J gene TRBJ2-1; possibly TRBD2 for D (6 bases). Per germline, CDR1 SGDLS and CDR2 YYNGEE. This CDR3 has 15 amino acids. Trimming stripped 0 bases from V and 9 bases from J, with 16 bases between. The CDR3 DNA is TGTGCCAGCAGCGTAGAGGTTGGAGGGTGGGGTGAGCAGTTCTTC. This codes for CASSVEVGGWGEQFF.

V and J are TRBV7-3 and TRBJ2-1, with TRBD2 identical over 7 bases. With 3 bases clipped from V and 7 bases from J, the junction kept 9 bases outside the gene matches. The CDR3 is made up of 15 amino acids. The germline gives CDR1 SGHTA, CDR2 FQGTGA. CDR3 bases: TGTGCCAGCAGCTTCAGCGGGACGGGAGGTAATGAGCAGTTCTTC. Translated: CASSFSGTGGNEQFF.

This sequence joins TRBV2 and TRBJ1-2; unclear D gene. The CDR3 length is 13 residues. The ends were cut back, 6 bases at V and 8 bases at J, with 16 bases in the middle. Germline values: CDR1 SNHLY, CDR2 FYNNEI. The CDR3 reads CASSRASRYGYTF. The CDR3 DNA reads as TGTGCCAGCAGCCGAGCTTCCCGTTACGGCTACACCTTC.